This is a list of T cell receptor beta chains from one sample in a study of lymphopenia after photon versus proton radiotherapy. Sequenced by immunoSEQ multiplex PCR; TCRdb stores in-frame clones only, minus some. Of roughly 26,000 clones in the sample, 84% are singletons; the top ten hold roughly a quarter. The starting material was peripheral blood, obtained from a patient treated with photon-based radiotherapy. The receptors originated from a man aged 35 to 55 with gastric cancer. Each CDR3 is given with its conserved first and last residue. The D gene is left open where the match is weak. Clone size is stated in some rows and not others, as once, few, many or a class when expanded.

cdr3_length: 13; d_call: -; v_call: TRBV27; j_call: TRBJ1-6; clone_size: -; cdr3_nt: TGTGCCAGCAGTTTATTGGGGGTTTCACCCCTCCACTTT; cdr3_aa: CASSLLGVSPLHF
cdr3_length: 13; d_call: TRBD1; v_call: TRBV6-5; j_call: TRBJ2-1; clone_size: -; cdr3_nt: TGTGCCAGCATGTTGACAGGGGTCAATGAGCAGTTCTTC; cdr3_aa: CASMLTGVNEQFF
cdr3_length: 15; d_call: -; v_call: TRBV5-1; j_call: TRBJ1-3; clone_size: -; cdr3_nt: TGCGCCAGCTTCGGGGCGGGGAGTTCTGGAAACACCATATATTTT; cdr3_aa: CASFGAGSSGNTIYF
cdr3_length: 13; d_call: -; v_call: TRBV28; j_call: TRBJ1-2; clone_size: -; cdr3_nt: TGTGCCAGCAGTTCCCGGGACCGGAGGGGCTACACCTTC; cdr3_aa: CASSSRDRRGYTF
cdr3_length: 17; d_call: -; v_call: TRBV7-3; j_call: TRBJ2-6; clone_size: -; cdr3_nt: TGTGCCAGCAGCTTATATAGGGGCCCCTCTGGGGCCAACGTCCTGACTTTC; cdr3_aa: CASSLYRGPSGANVLTF
cdr3_length: 13; d_call: -; v_call: TRBV18; j_call: TRBJ1-4; clone_size: once; cdr3_nt: TGTGCCAGCTCACCCCAGAGGAATGAAAAACTGTTTTTT; cdr3_aa: CASSPQRNEKLFF
cdr3_length: 13; d_call: -; v_call: TRBV6-4; j_call: TRBJ1-1; clone_size: -; cdr3_nt: TGTGCCAGCAGTGACTCGGACAACACTGAAGCTTTCTTT; cdr3_aa: CASSDSDNTEAFF
cdr3_length: 15; d_call: TRBD1; v_call: TRBV7-8; j_call: TRBJ1-6; clone_size: -; cdr3_nt: TGTGCCAGCAGCTACGAGACAGGGATTAATTCACCCCTCCACTTT; cdr3_aa: CASSYETGINSPLHF
cdr3_length: 13; d_call: -; v_call: TRBV30; j_call: TRBJ2-7; clone_size: -; cdr3_nt: TGTGCCTGGAGTGCCGGGTCAAAATACGAGCAGTACTTC; cdr3_aa: CAWSAGSKYEQYF
cdr3_length: 17; d_call: TRBD1; v_call: TRBV13; j_call: TRBJ2-7; clone_size: -; cdr3_nt: TGTGCCAGCAGCTTAACTCGGTGGGACAGTGGATCCTACGAGCAGTACTTC; cdr3_aa: CASSLTRWDSGSYEQYF
cdr3_length: 16; d_call: -; v_call: TRBV2; j_call: TRBJ2-5; clone_size: -; cdr3_nt: TGTGCCAGCAGCCGTGGTCCGGGACAACAGCGGGAGACCCAGTACTTC; cdr3_aa: CASSRGPGQQRETQYF
cdr3_length: 16; d_call: TRBD1; v_call: TRBV4-1; j_call: TRBJ1-5; clone_size: -; cdr3_nt: TGCGCCAGCAGCCAACCGGGACAGGGGATAAATCAGCCCCAGCATTTT; cdr3_aa: CASSQPGQGINQPQHF
cdr3_length: 13; d_call: -; v_call: TRBV4-1; j_call: TRBJ2-3; clone_size: -; cdr3_nt: TGCGCCAGCAGCCAAGATCTGGGCCGGACGCAGTATTTT; cdr3_aa: CASSQDLGRTQYF
cdr3_length: 14; d_call: -; v_call: TRBV27; j_call: TRBJ1-5; clone_size: -; cdr3_nt: TGTGCCAGCAGTCCTCTCTTGAGCAATCAGCCCCAGCATTTT; cdr3_aa: CASSPLLSNQPQHF
cdr3_length: 17; d_call: -; v_call: TRBV9; j_call: TRBJ2-2; clone_size: -; cdr3_nt: TGTGCCAGCAGCCCCCGCGAAGGTACAGCGCTAACCGGGGAGCTGTTTTTT; cdr3_aa: CASSPREGTALTGELFF
cdr3_length: 16; d_call: TRBD2; v_call: TRBV30; j_call: TRBJ2-1; clone_size: -; cdr3_nt: TGTGCCTGGAGTGGACTAGCGGGAGGCTCCTACAATGAGCAGTTCTTC; cdr3_aa: CAWSGLAGGSYNEQFF
cdr3_length: 19; d_call: TRBD1; v_call: TRBV18; j_call: TRBJ2-7; clone_size: -; cdr3_nt: TGTGCCAGCTCACCCGAGACAGGGGCCGTCGGTTTGAGATTCTACGAGCAGTACTTC; cdr3_aa: CASSPETGAVGLRFYEQYF
cdr3_length: 13; d_call: TRBD1; v_call: TRBV27; j_call: TRBJ1-6; clone_size: -; cdr3_nt: TGTGCCAGCAGTGGAGGGGGCGGTTCACCCCTCCACTTT; cdr3_aa: CASSGGGGSPLHF
cdr3_length: 13; d_call: -; v_call: TRBV27; j_call: TRBJ2-2; clone_size: -; cdr3_nt: TGTGCCAGCAGTTTACGGGTCGCCGGGGAGCTGTTTTTT; cdr3_aa: CASSLRVAGELFF
cdr3_length: 14; d_call: TRBD1; v_call: TRBV6-1; j_call: TRBJ1-3; clone_size: -; cdr3_nt: TGTGCCAGCCACACGGGACAGGGTAGAAACACCATATATTTT; cdr3_aa: CASHTGQGRNTIYF
cdr3_length: 15; d_call: TRBD1; v_call: TRBV7-2; j_call: TRBJ1-4; clone_size: -; cdr3_nt: TGTGCCAGCAGCCAACAACAGGGGCCGGGTGAAAAACTGTTTTTT; cdr3_aa: CASSQQQGPGEKLFF
cdr3_length: 15; d_call: TRBD2; v_call: TRBV7-2; j_call: TRBJ2-1; clone_size: -; cdr3_nt: TGTGCCAGCAGCCCCCGCGGGGGATTCTACAATGAGCAGTTCTTC; cdr3_aa: CASSPRGGFYNEQFF
cdr3_length: 14; d_call: -; v_call: TRBV7-3; j_call: TRBJ2-3; clone_size: -; cdr3_nt: TGTGCCAGCAGCTTAACGACAGGCCAAAATACGCAGTATTTT; cdr3_aa: CASSLTTGQNTQYF
cdr3_length: 12; d_call: -; v_call: TRBV7-9; j_call: TRBJ1-5; clone_size: -; cdr3_nt: TGTGCCAGCAGCTTAGTGGCAGGTGGTCAGCATTTT; cdr3_aa: CASSLVAGGQHF
cdr3_length: 14; d_call: TRBD1; v_call: TRBV6-6; j_call: TRBJ2-7; clone_size: -; cdr3_nt: TGTGCCAGCACCCGGACAGGGGGCGTTTACGAGCAGTACTTC; cdr3_aa: CASTRTGGVYEQYF
cdr3_length: 18; d_call: TRBD1; v_call: TRBV5-1; j_call: TRBJ1-1; clone_size: -; cdr3_nt: TGCGCCAGCAGCTTGGGGAATCAGGGGGCGGTGAGGAACACTGAAGCTTTCTTT; cdr3_aa: CASSLGNQGAVRNTEAFF
cdr3_length: 13; d_call: -; v_call: TRBV5-1; j_call: TRBJ2-1; clone_size: once; cdr3_nt: TGCGCCAGCAGCTTGGCCGGCGGGCCTGAGCAGTTCTTC; cdr3_aa: CASSLAGGPEQFF
cdr3_length: 13; d_call: -; v_call: TRBV7-3; j_call: TRBJ2-3; clone_size: -; cdr3_nt: TGTGCCAGCAGCTTAATGGACACAGATACGCAGTATTTT; cdr3_aa: CASSLMDTDTQYF
cdr3_length: 15; d_call: -; v_call: TRBV19; j_call: TRBJ1-5; clone_size: -; cdr3_nt: TGTGCCAGTAGTTCCGGACGGAAGGGCAATCAGCCCCAGCATTTT; cdr3_aa: CASSSGRKGNQPQHF
cdr3_length: 14; d_call: TRBD1; v_call: TRBV18; j_call: TRBJ1-1; clone_size: -; cdr3_nt: TGTGCCAGCTCACCCGGACAGGGGATCGCTGAAGCTTTCTTT; cdr3_aa: CASSPGQGIAEAFF
cdr3_length: 16; d_call: -; v_call: TRBV7-9; j_call: TRBJ2-3; clone_size: once; cdr3_nt: TGTGCCAGCAGCTTAAGAGCCAGGGCTAGCACAGATACGCAGTATTTT; cdr3_aa: CASSLRARASTDTQYF
cdr3_length: 18; d_call: -; v_call: TRBV5-1; j_call: TRBJ2-1; clone_size: -; cdr3_nt: TGCGCCAGCAGCCCGACTTCCGGACAGTACGCGGGCTACAATGAGCAGTTCTTC; cdr3_aa: CASSPTSGQYAGYNEQFF
cdr3_length: 16; d_call: TRBD1; v_call: TRBV5-1; j_call: TRBJ2-3; clone_size: -; cdr3_nt: TGCGCCAGCAGCTTGGTAGGGACAGGGAATTCAGATACGCAGTATTTT; cdr3_aa: CASSLVGTGNSDTQYF
cdr3_length: 15; d_call: TRBD2; v_call: TRBV6-1; j_call: TRBJ2-3; clone_size: -; cdr3_nt: TGTGCCAGCAGTCCGACTAGCGGGGGGGCGGATACGCAGTATTTT; cdr3_aa: CASSPTSGGADTQYF
cdr3_length: 13; d_call: -; v_call: TRBV30; j_call: TRBJ1-2; clone_size: -; cdr3_nt: TGTGCCTGGAGAGACAGGAGTAACTATGGCTACACCTTC; cdr3_aa: CAWRDRSNYGYTF
cdr3_length: 15; d_call: -; v_call: TRBV7-8; j_call: TRBJ1-6; clone_size: -; cdr3_nt: TGTGCCAGCAGCTTAGGACAGTCCTATAATTCACCCCTCCACTTT; cdr3_aa: CASSLGQSYNSPLHF
cdr3_length: 16; d_call: TRBD1; v_call: TRBV11-2; j_call: TRBJ1-2; clone_size: -; cdr3_nt: TGTGCCAGCAGCTTAGGACAGGGGGCGAATATCTATGGCTACACCTTC; cdr3_aa: CASSLGQGANIYGYTF
cdr3_length: 12; d_call: -; v_call: TRBV7-9; j_call: TRBJ1-3; clone_size: -; cdr3_nt: TGTGCCACCAGCATCTCTGGAAACACCATATATTTT; cdr3_aa: CATSISGNTIYF
cdr3_length: 14; d_call: TRBD1; v_call: TRBV4-3; j_call: TRBJ2-7; clone_size: -; cdr3_nt: TGCGCCAGCAGCCAAGGACAGGGGGCGTACGAGCAGTACTTC; cdr3_aa: CASSQGQGAYEQYF
cdr3_length: 15; d_call: -; v_call: TRBV16; j_call: TRBJ1-5; clone_size: -; cdr3_nt: TGTGCCAGCAGCCAATCGGGGCAGGGGTATCAGCCCCAGCATTTT; cdr3_aa: CASSQSGQGYQPQHF
cdr3_length: 15; d_call: TRBD1; v_call: TRBV30; j_call: TRBJ1-2; clone_size: -; cdr3_nt: TGTGCCTGGAACTTCCGACAGGGGAACGGCTATGGCTACACCTTC; cdr3_aa: CAWNFRQGNGYGYTF